The clone carrying this TCR beta chain was found once. The record originates from a study of PD-1 blockade in classical Hodgkin lymphoma. Brentuximab vedotin exposure varied among the patients, all of whom had relapsed after autologous stem cell transplantation. Some clones are missing from TCRdb's copy, which holds only in-frame ones; the method was immunoSEQ multiplex PCR. The sample lists under 25,000 clones; 70% to 85% were seen once. This material consisted of peripheral blood mononuclear cells (PBMCs), taken at baseline. The TCR comes from a human donor with classical Hodgkin lymphoma.

CDR3 amino acids: CASSTSGPLNEQFF. CDR3 sequence (DNA): TGTGCCAGCAGTACCTCGGGACCCCTCAATGAGCAGTTCTTC. The chain couples TRBV27 to TRBJ2-1; D assignment may be TRBD1 or TRBD2 (5 bases each). Trimming removed 5 bases from V and 6 bases from J, with 14 bases in between. CDR1 MNHEY and CDR2 SMNVEV come from the germline V gene (reference sequence). This CDR3 is 14 amino acids long.